A selection of T cell receptor beta chains follows, all from one sample in a study of blood T cell repertoires in COVID-19. Sequencing used immunoSEQ multiplex PCR; TCRdb keeps in-frame clones, though not all of them. This table holds approximately 110,000 clones, 75% to 90% found once. Sequencing was done on a sample of peripheral blood. Receptors were obtained from a woman aged 55 to 70 with acute or convalescent COVID-19. CDR3s include the opening cysteine and the closing phenylalanine or tryptophan. D genes are given only for firm matches. Not every row has a clone size; where given, it reads once, few, many or a size class.

V: TRBV7-9; J: TRBJ1-2; size: NA; D: NA; DNA: TGTGCCAGCAGCTTAGACGGGTGGTATGGCTACACCTTC; CDR3: CASSLDGWYGYTF
V: TRBV3-1/TRBV3-2; J: TRBJ2-7; size: once; D: TRBD2; DNA: TGTGCCAGCAGCCCTAGCGGGAGCTGGAACTACGAGCAGTACTTC; CDR3: CASSPSGSWNYEQYF
V: TRBV7-9; J: TRBJ1-1; size: NA; D: NA; DNA: TGTGCCGGGGGGTTGATGAACACTGAAGCTTTCTTT; CDR3: CAGGLMNTEAFF
V: TRBV7-2; J: TRBJ2-1; size: once; D: TRBD2; DNA: TGTGCCAGCAGCTTAGCGGGAGGGCCGGGTCACAATGAGCAGTTCTTC; CDR3: CASSLAGGPGHNEQFF
V: TRBV18; J: TRBJ1-4; size: NA; D: NA; DNA: TGTGCCAGCTCACCGCGGGAAAAACTGTTTTTT; CDR3: CASSPREKLFF
V: TRBV30; J: TRBJ1-3; size: NA; D: NA; DNA: TGTGCCTGGAAAGAACTACAGGCGTCTGGAAACACCATATATTTT; CDR3: CAWKELQASGNTIYF
V: TRBV30; J: TRBJ2-1; size: NA; D: NA; DNA: TGTGCCTGGAGTCCCAGGGGGGGACTAGGGAATGAGCAGTTCTTC; CDR3: CAWSPRGGLGNEQFF
V: TRBV19; J: TRBJ2-7; size: NA; D: NA; DNA: TGTGCCAGTAGTATAGGAGGCCATTCCCCACCCGAGCAGTACTTC; CDR3: CASSIGGHSPPEQYF
V: TRBV5-6; J: TRBJ1-5; size: NA; D: NA; DNA: TGTGCCAGCAGCTTGGCGAGCGGTCAGCCCCAGCATTTT; CDR3: CASSLASGQPQHF
V: TRBV7-9; J: TRBJ2-2; size: few; D: NA; DNA: TGTGCCAGCAGCTTAACTATTCCCAACGGGGAGCTGTTTTTT; CDR3: CASSLTIPNGELFF
V: TRBV10-3; J: TRBJ1-4; size: NA; D: NA; DNA: TGTGCCATCAGTGAGTCCTCATGGCTGGGTCAGGATTTT; CDR3: CAISESSWLGQDF
V: TRBV28; J: TRBJ2-1; size: NA; D: TRBD2; DNA: TGTGCCAGCAGTTTCCACCCCGGACTAGCGGATTACAATGAGCAGTTCTTC; CDR3: CASSFHPGLADYNEQFF
V: TRBV27; J: TRBJ2-2; size: NA; D: TRBD1; DNA: TGTGCCAGCAGTTTCCCGGGACAGGCGAACACCGGGGAGCTGTTTTTT; CDR3: CASSFPGQANTGELFF
V: TRBV28; J: TRBJ2-1; size: NA; D: NA; DNA: TGTGCCAGCAGTTTATCTCTAGGCGGCTACAATGAGCAGTTCTTC; CDR3: CASSLSLGGYNEQFF
V: TRBV25-1; J: TRBJ2-1; size: NA; D: TRBD2; DNA: TGTGCCAGCAGTGGGGACTATGACTTAGTAGAGCAGTTCTTC; CDR3: CASSGDYDLVEQFF
V: TRBV6-5; J: TRBJ1-2; size: many; D: NA; DNA: TGTGCCAGCAAACGGGACACAACTAACTATGGCTACACCTTC; CDR3: CASKRDTTNYGYTF
V: TRBV9; J: TRBJ1-6; size: NA; D: NA; DNA: TGTGCCAGCAGCGTAGCGGCCGGGAATAATTCACCCCTCCACTTT; CDR3: CASSVAAGNNSPLHF
V: TRBV5-4; J: TRBJ2-7; size: NA; D: TRBD1; DNA: TGTGCCAGCAGCCCCAGGGACAGCTACGAGCAGTACTTC; CDR3: CASSPRDSYEQYF
V: TRBV28; J: TRBJ2-7; size: NA; D: TRBD1; DNA: TGTGCCAGCAGTTCCGCGACAGGGGGCTTTGGGGAGCAGTACTTC; CDR3: CASSSATGGFGEQYF
V: TRBV19; J: TRBJ2-3; size: NA; D: NA; DNA: TGTGCCAGTAACTATAGAGGCACAGATACGCAGTATTTT; CDR3: CASNYRGTDTQYF
V: TRBV19; J: TRBJ1-4; size: few; D: NA; DNA: TGTGCCAGTAAAGCGGGCAGGGTTTACGAAAAACTGTTTTTT; CDR3: CASKAGRVYEKLFF
V: TRBV28; J: TRBJ2-2; size: NA; D: NA; DNA: TGTGCCAGCAGTTCTCCCCGGGGAGACTCGCGGACCGGGGAGCTGTTTTTT; CDR3: CASSSPRGDSRTGELFF
V: TRBV6-5; J: TRBJ1-6; size: NA; D: NA; DNA: TGTGCCAGCAGTAAGGTCGGGGGGGATAATTCACCCCTCCACTTT; CDR3: CASSKVGGDNSPLHF
V: TRBV30; J: TRBJ2-5; size: NA; D: NA; DNA: TGTGCCTGGAGTCAACACCAACAGACCCAGTACTTC; CDR3: CAWSQHQQTQYF
V: TRBV2; J: TRBJ2-1; size: NA; D: NA; DNA: TGTGCCAGCAGACAGGGCTACTCCTACAATGAGCAGTTCTTC; CDR3: CASRQGYSYNEQFF
V: TRBV6-6; J: TRBJ2-1; size: once; D: TRBD2; DNA: TGTGCCAGCAGTCCTAGCGGGGTGAGTCAGGGTGAGCAGTTCTTC; CDR3: CASSPSGVSQGEQFF
V: TRBV24-1; J: TRBJ2-1; size: once; D: TRBD2; DNA: TGTGCCACCAGTGATTTGCTCTTTGGGGGGGGGAGAGATGAGCAGTTCTTC; CDR3: CATSDLLFGGGRDEQFF
V: TRBV24-1; J: TRBJ2-7; size: NA; D: NA; DNA: TGTGCCACCAGTGATACTCTTACCTACGAGCAGTACTTC; CDR3: CATSDTLTYEQYF
V: TRBV5-1; J: TRBJ2-3; size: NA; D: TRBD2; DNA: TGCGCCAGCAGTAGAACTAGCGGGGGCCGCACAGATACGCAGTATTTT; CDR3: CASSRTSGGRTDTQYF
V: TRBV9; J: TRBJ2-1; size: NA; D: TRBD2; DNA: TGTGCCAGCAGCGATTGGGGGGGAAATCACAATGAGCAGTTCTTC; CDR3: CASSDWGGNHNEQFF
V: TRBV6-5; J: TRBJ1-3; size: NA; D: NA; DNA: TGTGCCAGCAGGGCCGTTGCTGTTGGAAACACCATATATTTT; CDR3: CASRAVAVGNTIYF
V: TRBV6-2/TRBV6-3; J: TRBJ2-7; size: once; D: NA; DNA: TGTGCCAGCAGTAATACTTACGAGCAGTACTTC; CDR3: CASSNTYEQYF
V: TRBV5-1; J: TRBJ1-4; size: NA; D: NA; DNA: TGCGCCAGCAGCTTGTTGGCAGGGGCAACTAATGAAAAACTGTTTTTT; CDR3: CASSLLAGATNEKLFF
V: TRBV3-1/TRBV3-2; J: TRBJ1-1; size: NA; D: NA; DNA: TGTGCCAGCAGCCAACCGACAGGTAAGGGTGCTGAAGCTTTCTTT; CDR3: CASSQPTGKGAEAFF
V: TRBV2; J: TRBJ1-5; size: NA; D: NA; DNA: TGTGCCAGCAGTGTGGGCAGGGGTGGTCAGCCCCAGCATTTT; CDR3: CASSVGRGGQPQHF
V: TRBV7-9; J: TRBJ1-1; size: NA; D: NA; DNA: TGTGCCAGCAGCTTAGCGCGCGGGGGGCGTACTGAAGCTTTCTTT; CDR3: CASSLARGGRTEAFF
V: TRBV6-1; J: TRBJ2-3; size: NA; D: NA; DNA: TGTGCCAGCAGTGAAGGAACAGTGGGGCCCACAGATACGCAGTATTTT; CDR3: CASSEGTVGPTDTQYF
V: TRBV6-2/TRBV6-3; J: TRBJ1-2; size: NA; D: NA; DNA: TGTGCCAGCAGTCAAATATTCCTCGGGGGGCTCTATGGCTACACCTTC; CDR3: CASSQIFLGGLYGYTF
V: TRBV7-2; J: TRBJ2-3; size: NA; D: NA; DNA: TGTGCCAGCAGCTTAGCTTCCCTTAGCACAGATACGCAGTATTTT; CDR3: CASSLASLSTDTQYF
V: TRBV3-1/TRBV3-2; J: TRBJ2-3; size: NA; D: TRBD2; DNA: TGTGCCAGCAGCGCGGGCGGGAGCAGCACAGATACGCAGTATTTT; CDR3: CASSAGGSSTDTQYF
V: TRBV5-1; J: TRBJ2-7; size: once; D: TRBD1; DNA: TGCGCCAGCAGCGGCGTACCAGGGGGCGAGCAGTACTTC; CDR3: CASSGVPGGEQYF
V: TRBV6-5; J: TRBJ1-1; size: NA; D: NA; DNA: TGTGCCAGCAGTTATCGTGAAGGGAGCACTGAAGCTTTCTTT; CDR3: CASSYREGSTEAFF
V: TRBV9; J: TRBJ1-4; size: NA; D: TRBD1; DNA: TGTGCCAGCAGCACGAGACAGGGGACTGGCGAAAAACTGTTTTTT; CDR3: CASSTRQGTGEKLFF
V: TRBV7-8; J: TRBJ2-1; size: NA; D: TRBD1; DNA: TGTGCCAGCAGCTTAGAGGTACAGGGGTCCTACAATGAGCAGTTCTTC; CDR3: CASSLEVQGSYNEQFF
V: TRBV12-3/TRBV12-4; J: TRBJ2-5; size: NA; D: TRBD2; DNA: TGTGCCAGCGTGAGACTAGCGGAAGAGACCCAGTACTTC; CDR3: CASVRLAEETQYF
V: TRBV28; J: TRBJ1-1; size: NA; D: NA; DNA: TGTGCCAGCAGTTTTTCAGGTTTGGTCACTGAAGCTTTCTTT; CDR3: CASSFSGLVTEAFF
V: TRBV7-9; J: TRBJ1-4; size: NA; D: NA; DNA: TGTGCCAGCACCCCACCTGTGGAGGAATTTGGGGAAAAACTGTTTTTT; CDR3: CASTPPVEEFGEKLFF
V: TRBV4-3; J: TRBJ1-3; size: NA; D: NA; DNA: TGCGCCAGCAGCCAAGATTCGGGACACGGAAACACCATATATTTT; CDR3: CASSQDSGHGNTIYF
V: TRBV10-2; J: TRBJ1-1; size: NA; D: NA; DNA: TGCGCCAGCAGGGCAATTGGAGGCACTGAAGCTTTCTTT; CDR3: CASRAIGGTEAFF
V: TRBV27; J: TRBJ1-4; size: NA; D: NA; DNA: TGTGCCAGCAGTTTTACAGGGAGTATATTTGAAAAACTGTTTTTT; CDR3: CASSFTGSIFEKLFF
V: TRBV18; J: TRBJ1-5; size: NA; D: NA; DNA: TGTGCCAGCTCGACGACGGGACAGCCCCAGCATTTT; CDR3: CASSTTGQPQHF